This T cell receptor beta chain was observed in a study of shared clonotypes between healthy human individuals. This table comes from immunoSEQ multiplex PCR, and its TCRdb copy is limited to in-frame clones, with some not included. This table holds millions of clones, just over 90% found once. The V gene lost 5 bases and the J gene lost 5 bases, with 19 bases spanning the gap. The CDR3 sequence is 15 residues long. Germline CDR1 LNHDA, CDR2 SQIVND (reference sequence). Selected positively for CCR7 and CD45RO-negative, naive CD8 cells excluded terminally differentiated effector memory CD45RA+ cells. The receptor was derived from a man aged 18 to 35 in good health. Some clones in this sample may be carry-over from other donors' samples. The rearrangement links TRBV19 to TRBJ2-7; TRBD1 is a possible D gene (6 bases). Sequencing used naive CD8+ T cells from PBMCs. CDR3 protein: CASSPGQWERDEQYF. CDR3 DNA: TGTGCCAGTAGTCCAGGACAGTGGGAGAGGGACGAGCAGTACTTC.